Sequencing of this T cell receptor (beta chain) was carried out in a study of cytomegalovirus exposure and HLA in healthy donors. Separate from the approximately 600-subject first cohort was the approximately 120-subject validation cohort, to which the donors belonged. Sequenced by immunoSEQ multiplex PCR; TCRdb stores in-frame clones only, minus some. The sample lists 150,000 to 200,000 clones, approximately 86% occurring once. Note on this clone: Its antigen is currently unknown.

Study-level points and caveats: Subsequent analysis found a tendency for first-cohort TCR clusters to co-occur within the approximately 130 validation repertoires. Some TCR beta chains (around 160 of them) were listed as cytomegalovirus-associated.

Germline CDR1 reads MNHEY; CDR2 reads SVGAGI. The CDR3 loop spans 16 amino acids. Trimming took 0 bases from V and 2 from J, leaving 13 bases between them. The V gene is TRBV6-5, the J gene TRBJ1-2; the D is unclear. The sequenced sample was PBMCs. The TCR was taken from a man aged 30 to 39 in good health and CMV-seropositive. As DNA, the CDR3 is TGTGCCAGCAGTTACTCTGGATACCCGCGGAACTATGGCTACACCTTC. Its protein product is CASSYSGYPRNYGYTF.